The clone carrying this TCR beta chain is a singleton in its sample. At the DNA level, this CDR3 is encoded by other sequences in the same sample as well. These data belong to a study of OX40 agonist ivuxolimab in advanced cancers. Study-level background: Patients treated during dose escalation were battling hepatocellular carcinoma, melanoma, renal cell or head and neck cancer.

Sequencing was performed with immunoSEQ multiplex PCR; in TCRdb, only in-frame clones are kept and a portion is missing. Of 150,000 to 190,000 clones in the sample, 85% to 95% were seen once. In germline, CDR1 is SQVTM, CDR2 ANQGSEA. Trimming removed 4 bases at V and 0 bases at J, with 3 bases between. CDR3 size: 11 residues. The material was CD4+ or CD8+ T cells sorted from blood, obtained in a trial of the OX40 agonist ivuxolimab. The TCR comes from an adult with an advanced solid tumor such as melanoma, head and neck, liver or kidney cancer. The V and J genes are TRBV29-1 and TRBJ1-1; D gene uncertain. The CDR3 reads CSVGVNTEAFF. As DNA, the CDR3 is TGCAGCGTTGGAGTGAACACTGAAGCTTTCTTT.